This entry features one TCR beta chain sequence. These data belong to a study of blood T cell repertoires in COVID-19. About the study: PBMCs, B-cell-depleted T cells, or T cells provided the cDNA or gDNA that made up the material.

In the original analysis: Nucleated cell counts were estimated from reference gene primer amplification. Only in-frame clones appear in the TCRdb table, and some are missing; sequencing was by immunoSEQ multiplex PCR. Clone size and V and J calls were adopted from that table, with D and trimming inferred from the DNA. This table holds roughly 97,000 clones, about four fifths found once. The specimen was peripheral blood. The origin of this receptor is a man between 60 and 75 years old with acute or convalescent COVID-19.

CDR3 DNA sequence: TGTGCCAGCAGGCCGCAGGGGATCGTAAGCTATGGCTACACCTTC. This gives the protein CASRPQGIVSYGYTF. This rearrangement joins TRBV7-9 to TRBJ1-2; TRBD1 is a possible D gene (6 bases). CDR1 is SEHNR and CDR2 is FQNEAQ in the germline V gene (reference sequence). Trimming shortened V by 6 bases and J by 4 bases, and 18 bases separated the two germline ends. The CDR3 runs to 15 residues.